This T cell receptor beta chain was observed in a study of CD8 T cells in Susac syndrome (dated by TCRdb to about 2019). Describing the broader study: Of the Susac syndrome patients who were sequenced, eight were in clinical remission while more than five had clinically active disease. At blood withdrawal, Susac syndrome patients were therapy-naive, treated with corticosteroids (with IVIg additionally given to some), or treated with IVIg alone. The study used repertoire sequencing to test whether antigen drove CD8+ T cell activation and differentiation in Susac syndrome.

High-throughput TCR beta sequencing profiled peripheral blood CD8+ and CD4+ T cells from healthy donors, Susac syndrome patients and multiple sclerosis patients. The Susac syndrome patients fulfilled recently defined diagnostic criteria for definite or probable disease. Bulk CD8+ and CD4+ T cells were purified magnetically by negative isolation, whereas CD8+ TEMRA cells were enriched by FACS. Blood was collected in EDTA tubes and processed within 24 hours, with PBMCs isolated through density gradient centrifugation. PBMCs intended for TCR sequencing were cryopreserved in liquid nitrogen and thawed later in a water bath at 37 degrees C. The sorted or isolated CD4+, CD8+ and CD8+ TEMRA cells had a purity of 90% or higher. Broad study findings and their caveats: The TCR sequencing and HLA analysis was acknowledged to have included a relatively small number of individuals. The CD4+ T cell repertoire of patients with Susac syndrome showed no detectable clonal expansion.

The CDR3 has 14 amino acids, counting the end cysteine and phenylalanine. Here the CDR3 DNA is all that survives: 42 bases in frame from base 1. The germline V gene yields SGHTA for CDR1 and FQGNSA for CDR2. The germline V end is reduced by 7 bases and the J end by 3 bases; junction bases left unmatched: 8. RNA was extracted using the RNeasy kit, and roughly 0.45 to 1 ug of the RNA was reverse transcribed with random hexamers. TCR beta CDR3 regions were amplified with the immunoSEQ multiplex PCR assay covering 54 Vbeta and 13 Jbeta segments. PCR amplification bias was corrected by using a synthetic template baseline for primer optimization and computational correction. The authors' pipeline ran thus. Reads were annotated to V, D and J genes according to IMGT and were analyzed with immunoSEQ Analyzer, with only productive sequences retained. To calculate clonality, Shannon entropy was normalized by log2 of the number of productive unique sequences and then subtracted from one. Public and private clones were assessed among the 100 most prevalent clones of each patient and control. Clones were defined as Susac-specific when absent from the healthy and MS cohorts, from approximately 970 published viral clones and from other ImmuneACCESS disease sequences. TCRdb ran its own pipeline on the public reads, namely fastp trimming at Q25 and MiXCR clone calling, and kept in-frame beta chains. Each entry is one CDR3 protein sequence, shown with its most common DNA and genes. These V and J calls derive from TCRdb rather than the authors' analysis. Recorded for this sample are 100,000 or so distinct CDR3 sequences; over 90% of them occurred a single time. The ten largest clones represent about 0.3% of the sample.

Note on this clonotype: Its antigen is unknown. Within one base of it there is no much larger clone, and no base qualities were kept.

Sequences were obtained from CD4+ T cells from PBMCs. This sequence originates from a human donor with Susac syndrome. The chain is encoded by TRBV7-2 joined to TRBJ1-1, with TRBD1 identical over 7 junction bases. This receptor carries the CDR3 CASTARGRDTEAFF. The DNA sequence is TGTGCCAGCACCGCGAGGGGGCGCGACACTGAAGCTTTCTTT.